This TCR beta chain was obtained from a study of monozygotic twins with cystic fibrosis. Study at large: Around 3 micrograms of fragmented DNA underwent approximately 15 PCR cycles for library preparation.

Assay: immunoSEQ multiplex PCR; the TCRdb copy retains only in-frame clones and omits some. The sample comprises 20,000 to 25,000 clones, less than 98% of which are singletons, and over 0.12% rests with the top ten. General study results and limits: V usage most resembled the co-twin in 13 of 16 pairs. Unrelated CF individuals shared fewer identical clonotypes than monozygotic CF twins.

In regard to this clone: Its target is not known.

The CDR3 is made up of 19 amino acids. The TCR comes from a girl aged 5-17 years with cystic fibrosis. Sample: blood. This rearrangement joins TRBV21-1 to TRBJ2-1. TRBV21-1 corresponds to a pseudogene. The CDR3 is CASSSKEGRDIRPYNEQFF. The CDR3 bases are TGTGCCAGCAGCTCCAAAGAGGGGCGGGACATCCGCCCCTACAATGAGCAGTTCTTC.